There are many counts of the clone carrying this T cell receptor beta chain. No antigen is known for it. These data are taken from a study of neurological immune-mediated disorders. V lost 5 bases, J lost 3 bases, and 16 bases lay in between. This CDR3 has 16 amino acids. The V gene's germline CDR1 is SGHTA and CDR2 FQGTGA. Maryland, USA blood bank volunteers served as healthy controls. Sorted libraries were made with some 930,000 CD4+ or CD8+ T cells. TCRdb reprocessed the 5' RACE reads with MiXCR, giving one entry per CDR3 protein. The table shows approximately 30,000 distinct CDR3 sequences, with less than 6% occurring only once. General study results and limits: Multiple sclerosis, the disease with the least TCR clonal expansion, fell below healthy controls, whereas HTLV-1-associated myelopathy showed the most. Across subjects, expanded clones had no CDR3 amino acid sequences in common, pointing to private repertoires in all groups.

Sequencing input: CD4+ T cells from blood. The chain couples TRBV7-3 to TRBJ2-2; possible D gene TRBD1, 5 bases. The sequence derives from a woman aged 45-59 years in good health. CDR3 coding DNA: TGTGCCAGCAGCCACGTAGGGGCTTCGGACACCGGGGAGCTGTTTTTT. Translating it yields CASSHVGASDTGELFF.